Below are 29 T cell receptor beta chains sequenced from a single sample in a study of OX40 agonist ivuxolimab in advanced cancers. Libraries were prepared by immunoSEQ multiplex PCR; TCRdb keeps only in-frame clonotypes and omits some of them. The sample includes about 48,000 clones, 81% of them seen just once. The sample in question was CD4+ or CD8+ T cells sorted from blood, obtained in a trial of the OX40 agonist ivuxolimab. The receptor set was obtained from an adult with an advanced solid tumor such as melanoma, head and neck, liver or kidney cancer.

The chain links TRBV5-4 to TRBJ2-5; unclear D gene. V dropped 2 bases and J dropped 2 bases, with 7 bases sitting between them. The CDR3 sequence is 13 residues long. Per germline, CDR1 SGHNT and CDR2 YYREEE (reference sequence). The CDR3 DNA is TGTGCCAGCAGCTTTGAATCTCAAGAGACCCAGTACTTC. Its translation is CASSFESQETQYF.

J is TRBJ2-2 and V is TRBV6-6; no reliable D call. The CDR3 contains 14 residues. In germline, CDR1 is MNHNY, CDR2 SVGAGI (reference sequence). V was pared by 6 bases and J by 3 bases, with 11 bases between. CDR3 loop: CASSPARDTGELFF. CDR3 nucleotides: TGTGCCAGCAGCCCCGCCCGGGACACCGGGGAGCTGTTTTTT.

This chain links TRBV4-2 with TRBJ2-7, with 9 positions matching TRBD2. Germline CDR1 is LGHNA and CDR2 is YNFKEQ. The CDR3 covers 15 residues. V was pared by 4 bases and J by 2 bases, with 6 bases of the junction left unmatched. The CDR3 here is CASSPRLAEPYEQYF. CDR3 DNA sequence: TGTGCCAGCAGCCCGCGACTAGCGGAACCCTACGAGCAGTACTTC.

The gene calls are TRBV11-2 and TRBJ2-1; D perhaps matches TRBD2 (7 bases). Germline CDR1 and CDR2: SGHAT and FQNNGV. The CDR3 is made up of 15 amino acids. Trimming removed 4 bases from V and 6 bases from J, with 16 bases in between. The CDR3 protein is CASSWGGRSGNEQFF. CDR3 nucleotide sequence: TGTGCCAGCAGCTGGGGGGGCAGGTCCGGCAATGAGCAGTTCTTC.

The chain has TRBV5-1 and TRBJ2-6; D unresolved. The V gene lost 4 bases and the J gene lost 0 bases, with 11 bases spanning the gap. From germline, CDR1 is SGHRS and CDR2 YFSETQ. This CDR3 comprises 16 residues. CDR3 nucleotide sequence: TGCGCCAGCAGCGCCAACCCCGGCTCTGGGGCCAACGTCCTGACTTTC. Its translation: CASSANPGSGANVLTF.

V and J are TRBV5-5 and TRBJ2-3; 7 bases are a match to TRBD2. This CDR3 has 15 residues. From germline, CDR1 is SGHKS and CDR2 YYEKEE (reference sequence). V lost 2 bases, J lost 2 bases, and 5 bases stayed unmatched. CDR3 sequence reads: CASSFSSGITDTQYF. CDR3 coding DNA: TGTGCCAGCAGCTTTTCTAGCGGAATCACAGATACGCAGTATTTT.

The CDR3 DNA is TGTGCCAGCAGTACGCGGACAGGGGGCGAGCAGTACTTC. It specifies CASSTRTGGEQYF. The chain couples TRBV6-5 to TRBJ2-7; 10 bases are shared with TRBD1. CDR1 and CDR2 from the germline V gene are MNHEY and SVGAGI. The CDR3 loop spans 13 amino acids. J gave up 6 bases and V 5 bases, and 4 bases lay outside the gene matches.

This clone is medium-sized (0.01 to 0.1%) within its sample. V usage is TRBV11-2 and J usage is TRBJ1-2; 8 nucleotides line up with TRBD1. The CDR3 runs 17 residues. V lost 1 base, J lost 0 bases, and 7 bases stayed unmatched. CDR1 is SGHAT, CDR2 FQNNGV, per germline. The CDR3 region is CASSLVQQGEPNYGYTF. CDR3 DNA: TGTGCCAGCAGCTTAGTGCAACAGGGGGAACCTAACTATGGCTACACCTTC. Drawing the rest from reference TRBV11-2 and TRBJ1-2, the complete variable domain is EAGVAQSPRYKIIEKRQSVAFWCNPISGHATLYWYQQILGQGPKLLIQFQNNGVVDDSQLPKDRFSAERLKGVDSTLKIQPAKLEDSAVYLCASSLVQQGEPNYGYTFGSGTRLTVV.

The chain uses TRBV10-2 and TRBJ1-1; D is perhaps TRBD1 (5 bases). From germline, CDR1 is WSHSY and CDR2 SAAADI. The V gene lost 2 bases and the J gene lost 7 bases, with 8 bases spanning the gap. The CDR3 spans 12 residues. The CDR3 DNA reads as TGCGCCAGCAGTGAGAGACAGCTTGAAGCTTTCTTT. Translation gives CASSERQLEAFF.

In this sample, this clone turned up a few times. The genes are TRBV13 and TRBJ1-2; D is undetermined. The V gene lost 7 bases and the J gene lost 5 bases, with 11 bases spanning the gap. The germline V gene has CDR1 PRHDT and CDR2 FYEKMQ (reference sequence). CDR3 length: 12 amino acids. CDR3 coding DNA: TGTGCCAGCACCGCGCGGCAATATGGCTACACCTTC. It codes for CASTARQYGYTF.

The chain links TRBV6-1 to TRBJ2-6, with 13 bases aligning to TRBD2. Looked up from germline, CDR1 is MNHNS and CDR2 is SASEGT. J was trimmed by 3 bases and V by 8 bases; bases with no gene match: 22. The CDR3 loop spans 22 amino acids. Here the CDR3 reads CASREGGRRGLAGEGGANVLTF. CDR3 DNA sequence: TGTGCCAGCCGGGAAGGTGGCAGAAGAGGACTAGCGGGAGAAGGTGGGGCCAACGTCCTGACTTTC.

V is TRBV29-1 and J is TRBJ1-3; a possible D gene is TRBD1 (5 bases). The germline gives CDR1 SQVTM, CDR2 ANQGSEA. The CDR3 runs to 13 residues. The V and J ends lost 7 bases and 0 bases respectively, with 10 bases between them. The CDR3, as DNA: TGCAGCGCCAGGGTCTCCTCTGGAAACACCATATATTTT. Translating it yields CSARVSSGNTIYF.

This clone was detected only once. The chain employs TRBV25-1 and TRBJ2-2, with 9 bases matching TRBD2. Looked up from germline, CDR1 is MGHDK and CDR2 is SYGVNS. The CDR3 length is 16 residues. J was trimmed by 1 base and V by 3 bases; bases with no gene match: 3. The CDR3 DNA follows: TGTGCCAGCAGTGATACTAGCGGGCGGAACACCGGGGAGCTGTTTTTT. This gives the protein CASSDTSGRNTGELFF.

The V call is TRBV5-5, the J call TRBJ2-7, with unresolved D. Trimming pared 5 bases from V and 1 base from J, leaving 7 bases between. Germline V CDR1 and CDR2: SGHKS, YYEKEE (reference sequence). The CDR3 loop spans 12 amino acids. The CDR3, as DNA: TGTGCCAGCAGGGGCCGGTCCTACGAGCAGTACTTC. It translates to CASRGRSYEQYF.

The genes are TRBV7-2 and TRBJ2-1; 7 bases match TRBD2. The CDR3 runs to 15 residues. V lost 3 bases, J lost 3 bases, and 5 bases stayed unmatched. The germline V gene has CDR1 SGHTA and CDR2 FQGNSA. DNA for the CDR3: TGTGCCAGCAGCTTTGTAACTAGCGACTACAATGAGCAGTTCTTC. As protein: CASSFVTSDYNEQFF.

V is TRBV9 and J is TRBJ2-5; TRBD2 aligns across 7 bases. The J call could be wrong; TRBJ2-7 is a better fit for the DNA end. The germline V gene encodes CDR1 SGDLS and CDR2 YYNGEE. The CDR3 is 16 amino acids. The CDR3 DNA is TGTGCCAGCAGCGAGGGAGCTTGGGACTACACCTACGAGCAGTACTTC. This gives the protein CASSEGAWDYTYEQYF.

The chain joins TRBV5-1 to TRBJ2-3; D tentatively fits TRBD1 or TRBD2 (5 bases each). CDR3 length equals 13 residues. Germline CDR1 is SGHRS and CDR2 is YFSETQ. V was clipped by 2 bases and J by 6 bases, with 10 bases between them. The CDR3 region is CASSFWGRDTQYF. CDR3 nucleotide sequence: TGCGCCAGCAGCTTCTGGGGACGGGATACGCAGTATTTT.

V usage is TRBV29-1 and J usage is TRBJ2-1, with D possibly matching TRBD1 (6 bases). The ends were cut back, 3 bases at V and 7 bases at J, with 16 bases in the middle. Germline V gene data show CDR1 as SQVTM and CDR2 as ANQGSEA. The CDR3 runs 14 residues. The CDR3 region has the DNA TGCAGCGTTGATTTGAGCGGACAGTATAATGAGCAGTTCTTC. The encoded protein is CSVDLSGQYNEQFF.

The CDR3 coding sequence is TGTGCCAGCGCCCGCACAGATACGCAGTATTTT. Its protein product is CASARTDTQYF. The J gene is TRBJ2-3, the V gene TRBV6-6; D uncertain. The CDR3 runs 11 residues. The germline gives CDR1 MNHNY, CDR2 SVGAGI (reference sequence). The V end was cut by 8 bases, the J end by 1 base, with 4 bases between.

This clone came up once. The chain has TRBV11-2 and TRBJ2-5; TRBD2 matches at 8 bases. The DNA matches TRBJ2-7 better at its end, which makes the J call doubtful. Per germline, CDR1 SGHAT and CDR2 FQNNGV. This CDR3 region has 14 residues. The CDR3 DNA is TGTGCCAGCAGCTTAGGGGCGGGAGGCTACGAGCAGTACTTC. Translating it yields CASSLGAGGYEQYF.

This clone was counted only a few times. Within the sample, other DNA sequences also encode this same CDR3. V is TRBV4-1 and J is TRBJ1-4; unclear D gene. The V end was cut by 4 bases, the J end by 3 bases, with 15 bases between. CDR1 is MGHRA and CDR2 is YSYEKL in the germline V gene. CDR3 length: 16 amino acids. CDR3 DNA sequence: TGCGCCAGCAGCCGAGAAGACCAGACGCCTAATGAAAAACTGTTTTTT. The encoded protein is CASSREDQTPNEKLFF.

This rearrangement joins TRBV5-8 to TRBJ2-5, with 8 bases that match TRBD1. The CDR3 runs to 16 residues. The germline V gene has CDR1 SGHTS and CDR2 YDEGEE. Trimming cost V 0 bases and J 2 bases; bases outside gene matches: 6. The CDR3 loop is CASSLARTGPQETQYF. DNA for the CDR3: TGTGCCAGCAGCTTGGCCCGGACAGGGCCGCAAGAGACCCAGTACTTC.

The chain couples TRBV10-3 to TRBJ1-5, with 7 bases matching TRBD1. CDR1 ENHRY and CDR2 SYGVKD come from the germline V gene. The CDR3 covers 15 residues. J was trimmed by 0 bases and V by 6 bases; bases with no gene match: 5. The CDR3 nucleotides read TGTGCCATCAGCGAACAGGGGCTTAGCAATCAGCCCCAGCATTTT. Translation gives CAISEQGLSNQPQHF.

V and J are TRBV19 and TRBJ1-5, with D possibly being TRBD1 (5 bases). Per germline, CDR1 LNHDA and CDR2 SQIVND (reference sequence). There are 15 residues in the CDR3. The germline V and J ends were trimmed by 1 base and 4 bases, with 11 bases remaining between them. The CDR3, as DNA: TGTGCCAGTAGTATAGCCCTCGGGGGGAATCAGCCCCAGCATTTT. Translation: CASSIALGGNQPQHF.

The chain joins TRBV19 to TRBJ1-3, with D perhaps matching TRBD1 (5 bases). The CDR3 extends over 12 amino acids. CDR1 and CDR2 (germline): LNHDA, SQIVND (reference sequence). V shed 9 bases and J shed 1 base, with 7 bases lying between them. The CDR3 sequence is CASKGSGNTIYF. The CDR3 nucleotides are TGTGCCAGCAAGGGGTCTGGAAACACCATATATTTT.

This clone has just a few counts. The rearrangement joins TRBV4-3 to TRBJ1-2, with 8 bases matching TRBD1. V trimming: 4 bases; J trimming: 8 bases; junction bases outside the gene matches: 15. The CDR3 is made up of 16 amino acids. Germline V gene lookup returns CDR1 LGHNA and CDR2 YSLEER. CDR3 DNA: TGCGCCAGCAGCCCAGGGGCAGGGGGCTCACCGGACGGCTACACCTTC. The encoded protein is CASSPGAGGSPDGYTF.

This rearrangement joins TRBV21-1 to TRBJ1-4. TRBV21-1 is annotated as a pseudogene. The CDR3 length is 15 residues. In nucleotides, the CDR3 is TGTGCCAGCAGCAAAGGTGCGGGCGAGAATAGAAAACTGTTTTTT. This translates into CASSKGAGENRKLFF.

In this sample, this clone turned up once. The chain carries TRBV19 and TRBJ1-5; D is undetermined. The ends were cut back, 0 bases at V and 4 bases at J, with 7 bases in the middle. Looked up from germline, CDR1 is LNHDA and CDR2 is SQIVND (reference sequence). The CDR3 is 14 residues long. CDR3 DNA sequence: TGTGCCAGTAGTATAGATCAAGTAAATCAGCCCCAGCATTTT. This sequence encodes CASSIDQVNQPQHF.

This chain links TRBV19 with TRBJ1-1; D perhaps matches TRBD1 (6 bases). V lost 1 base to trimming and J lost 1 base, with 13 bases between them. The CDR3 extends over 16 amino acids. The germline CDR1 and CDR2 sequences are LNHDA and SQIVND (reference sequence). The CDR3 DNA reads TGTGCCAGTAGTATAGTTGGAACAGGGACGAACACTGAAGCTTTCTTT. This sequence encodes CASSIVGTGTNTEAFF.